A selection of T cell receptor beta chains follows, all from one sample in a study of OX40 agonist ivuxolimab in advanced cancers. TCRdb's copy holds only in-frame clones and misses some; the assay was immunoSEQ multiplex PCR. The sample includes approximately 18,000 clones, 83% of them seen just once. The sample here was CD4+ or CD8+ T cells sorted from blood, taken in a trial of the OX40 agonist ivuxolimab. The receptors were sampled from an adult with an advanced solid tumor such as melanoma, head and neck, liver or kidney cancer. CDR3s include the opening cysteine and the closing phenylalanine or tryptophan. Fields, in order: CDR3 length, J gene, D gene, V gene, CDR3 protein. The D gene is left open where the match is weak.

cdr3_length: 19; j_call: TRBJ2-4; d_call: .; v_call: TRBV7-2; cdr3_aa: CASSLDATMLGKTKNIQYF
cdr3_length: 16; j_call: TRBJ2-3; d_call: .; v_call: TRBV4-1; cdr3_aa: CASSQGGTYSTDTQYF
cdr3_length: 16; j_call: TRBJ1-6; d_call: TRBD1; v_call: TRBV2; cdr3_aa: CASRRTGIDANSPLHF
cdr3_length: 18; j_call: TRBJ2-7; d_call: .; v_call: TRBV7-6; cdr3_aa: CASSLAVRPQGTNYEQYF
cdr3_length: 17; j_call: TRBJ2-7; d_call: TRBD1; v_call: TRBV7-9; cdr3_aa: CASSPPGQGADGYEQYF
cdr3_length: 14; j_call: TRBJ2-7; d_call: .; v_call: TRBV4-2; cdr3_aa: CASSQVQTTYEQYF
cdr3_length: 16; j_call: TRBJ1-2; d_call: .; v_call: TRBV5-6; cdr3_aa: CASSLRGGRKDYGYTF
cdr3_length: 14; j_call: TRBJ1-1; d_call: .; v_call: TRBV30; cdr3_aa: CAWRDSLLNTEAFF
cdr3_length: 14; j_call: TRBJ2-2; d_call: .; v_call: TRBV30; cdr3_aa: CAWSSGHFTGELFF
cdr3_length: 15; j_call: TRBJ1-4; d_call: .; v_call: TRBV29-1; cdr3_aa: CSVPTTTGRGEKLFF
cdr3_length: 21; j_call: TRBJ2-1; d_call: TRBD2; v_call: TRBV5-1; cdr3_aa: CASSLEFSRREGSYSYNEQFF
cdr3_length: 12; j_call: TRBJ2-7; d_call: .; v_call: TRBV6-5; cdr3_aa: CASSFRGREQYF
cdr3_length: 14; j_call: TRBJ2-7; d_call: TRBD1; v_call: TRBV5-1; cdr3_aa: CASSYRQGYDEQYF
cdr3_length: 13; j_call: TRBJ1-1; d_call: .; v_call: TRBV2; cdr3_aa: CASSEGSWTEAFF
cdr3_length: 16; j_call: TRBJ2-1; d_call: .; v_call: TRBV28; cdr3_aa: CASSQDLTRAEIGQFF
cdr3_length: 13; j_call: TRBJ1-2; d_call: .; v_call: TRBV7-6; cdr3_aa: CASSLQTGKGYTF
cdr3_length: 14; j_call: TRBJ2-3; d_call: TRBD2; v_call: TRBV19; cdr3_aa: CASSIAGGLDTQYF
cdr3_length: 12; j_call: TRBJ2-2; d_call: TRBD1; v_call: TRBV28; cdr3_aa: CAYRGNTGELFF
cdr3_length: 14; j_call: TRBJ2-5; d_call: TRBD2; v_call: TRBV28; cdr3_aa: CASSERERQETQYF
cdr3_length: 15; j_call: TRBJ1-5; d_call: .; v_call: TRBV4-1; cdr3_aa: CASSQGSTDNQPQHF
cdr3_length: 21; j_call: TRBJ2-1; d_call: .; v_call: TRBV28; cdr3_aa: CASSLEMAGGSVSINYNEQFF
cdr3_length: 17; j_call: TRBJ2-5; d_call: TRBD1; v_call: TRBV28; cdr3_aa: CASSLRGTGVVGETQYF
cdr3_length: 14; j_call: TRBJ2-3; d_call: TRBD2; v_call: TRBV5-6; cdr3_aa: CASSLGGSEDTQYF
cdr3_length: 15; j_call: TRBJ1-1; d_call: .; v_call: TRBV27; cdr3_aa: CASSLSAGSNTEAFF
cdr3_length: 15; j_call: TRBJ2-3; d_call: .; v_call: TRBV6-4; cdr3_aa: CASSLTGVNTDTQYF
cdr3_length: 15; j_call: TRBJ2-3; d_call: TRBD2; v_call: TRBV10-3; cdr3_aa: CAISVTSVGTDTQYF
cdr3_length: 17; j_call: TRBJ2-4; d_call: TRBD1; v_call: TRBV28; cdr3_aa: CASSLRPDRAGKNIQYF
cdr3_length: 13; j_call: TRBJ2-2; d_call: TRBD1; v_call: TRBV7-6; cdr3_aa: CASSFTGAGELFF
cdr3_length: 15; j_call: TRBJ2-2; d_call: .; v_call: TRBV5-1; cdr3_aa: CASSSFDKDTGELFF
cdr3_length: 17; j_call: TRBJ2-5; d_call: TRBD2; v_call: TRBV27; cdr3_aa: CASSLGGGRAYQETQYF
cdr3_length: 17; j_call: TRBJ2-5; d_call: .; v_call: TRBV7-6; cdr3_aa: CASRLNDRDWGHETQYF
cdr3_length: 12; j_call: TRBJ1-1; d_call: .; v_call: TRBV6-1; cdr3_aa: CASSRAYTEAFF
cdr3_length: 15; j_call: TRBJ1-4; d_call: .; v_call: TRBV2; cdr3_aa: CASSEAPPFLEKLFF
cdr3_length: 12; j_call: TRBJ1-2; d_call: TRBD1; v_call: TRBV2; cdr3_aa: CASMTGGDGYTF
cdr3_length: 14; j_call: TRBJ2-7; d_call: .; v_call: TRBV6-5; cdr3_aa: CASSYHALTDEQYF
cdr3_length: 14; j_call: TRBJ2-1; d_call: .; v_call: TRBV6-1; cdr3_aa: CASTDPGPYNEQFF
cdr3_length: 12; j_call: TRBJ1-1; d_call: .; v_call: TRBV7-3; cdr3_aa: CASSGDSSEAFF
cdr3_length: 15; j_call: TRBJ1-3; d_call: .; v_call: TRBV5-4; cdr3_aa: CASSSSSGIWSTIYF
cdr3_length: 14; j_call: TRBJ2-7; d_call: .; v_call: TRBV27; cdr3_aa: CASSLAPSSYEQYF